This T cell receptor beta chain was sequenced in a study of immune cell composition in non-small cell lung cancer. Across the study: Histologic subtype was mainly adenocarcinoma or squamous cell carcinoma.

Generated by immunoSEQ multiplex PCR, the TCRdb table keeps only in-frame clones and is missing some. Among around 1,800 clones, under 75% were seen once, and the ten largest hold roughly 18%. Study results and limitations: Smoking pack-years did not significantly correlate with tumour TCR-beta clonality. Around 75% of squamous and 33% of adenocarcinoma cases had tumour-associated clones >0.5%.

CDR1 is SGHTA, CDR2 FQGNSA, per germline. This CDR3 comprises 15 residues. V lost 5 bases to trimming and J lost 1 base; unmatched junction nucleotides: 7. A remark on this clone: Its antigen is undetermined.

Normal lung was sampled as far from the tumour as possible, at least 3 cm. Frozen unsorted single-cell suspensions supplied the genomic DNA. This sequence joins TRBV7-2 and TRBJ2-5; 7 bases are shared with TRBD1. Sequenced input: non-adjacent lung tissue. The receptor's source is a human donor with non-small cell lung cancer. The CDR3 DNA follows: TGTGCCAGCAGCGGGACGGGGACAGTCCAAGAGACCCAGTACTTC. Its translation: CASSGTGTVQETQYF.